This is a list of T cell receptor beta chains from one sample in a study of identical twins. TCRdb called the 5' RACE reads again in MiXCR, with one record for every CDR3 protein. This repertoire shows about 890,000 distinct CDR3 sequences, approximately 13% found once; its top ten account for 1.5% to 2%. The same data also went into a second study, on yellow fever vaccine responses in identical twins.

Specimen: PBMCs. Receptors originate from a woman aged 18-30 years in good health. Each CDR3 is given with its conserved first and last residue. A D gene is named only where the DNA matches it firmly. Where a row states a size, it is once, few, many or the class of an expanded clone; other rows omit it.

v_call: TRBV7-9
clone_size: few
d_call: TRBD1
j_call: TRBJ2-1
cdr3_nt: TGTGCCAGCAGCCTGGGACAGAAATTTTACAATGAGCAGTTCTTC
cdr3_aa: CASSLGQKFYNEQFF

v_call: TRBV2
clone_size: -
d_call: -
j_call: TRBJ2-7
cdr3_nt: TGTGCCAGCAGTTACATGGGGCGAAACTACGAGCAGTACTTC
cdr3_aa: CASSYMGRNYEQYF

v_call: TRBV12-3/TRBV12-4
clone_size: few
d_call: TRBD1
j_call: TRBJ1-6
cdr3_nt: TGTGCCAGCTCAGGGGGGCATTCACCCCTCCACTTT
cdr3_aa: CASSGGHSPLHF

v_call: TRBV15
clone_size: -
d_call: TRBD1
j_call: TRBJ1-5
cdr3_nt: TGTGCCACCAGCAGTTTCAGGGGGGGCCCTCAGCCCCAGCATTTT
cdr3_aa: CATSSFRGGPQPQHF

v_call: TRBV27
clone_size: many
d_call: TRBD2
j_call: TRBJ2-1
cdr3_nt: TGTGCCAGCAGTTTATCGGTAGGGACCCTAGCGGATGAGCAGTTCTTC
cdr3_aa: CASSLSVGTLADEQFF

v_call: TRBV20-1
clone_size: -
d_call: -
j_call: TRBJ2-3
cdr3_nt: TGCAGTGCTCACAGATACTTGGACGGCACAGATACGCAGTATTTT
cdr3_aa: CSAHRYLDGTDTQYF

v_call: TRBV12-3/TRBV12-4
clone_size: -
d_call: -
j_call: TRBJ2-3
cdr3_nt: TGTGCCAGCAGTTTTCGCCCACCTAGCACAGATACGCAGTATTTT
cdr3_aa: CASSFRPPSTDTQYF

v_call: TRBV3-1
clone_size: -
d_call: TRBD2
j_call: TRBJ2-5
cdr3_nt: TGTGCCAGCAGCCAAGAACCACTAGCGGGACGGGAGACCCAGTACTTC
cdr3_aa: CASSQEPLAGRETQYF

v_call: TRBV13
clone_size: many
d_call: TRBD2
j_call: TRBJ2-5
cdr3_nt: TGTGCCAGCAGCTTACTAGCGGGATTACAAGAGACCCAGTACTTC
cdr3_aa: CASSLLAGLQETQYF

v_call: TRBV6-1
clone_size: many
d_call: -
j_call: TRBJ2-5
cdr3_nt: TGTGCCAGCAGTCAAGGACTACTCCGAGATGGGGAGACCCAGTACTTC
cdr3_aa: CASSQGLLRDGETQYF

v_call: TRBV6-2/TRBV6-3
clone_size: -
d_call: TRBD2
j_call: TRBJ2-1
cdr3_nt: TGTGCCAGCACCAAACTACGGACTAGCGGGAGCAATGAGCAGTTCTTC
cdr3_aa: CASTKLRTSGSNEQFF

v_call: TRBV2
clone_size: -
d_call: -
j_call: TRBJ1-1
cdr3_nt: TGTGCCAGCAGCCCGAATGGTCCTCCGGCTTTCTTT
cdr3_aa: CASSPNGPPAFF

v_call: TRBV12-3/TRBV12-4
clone_size: few
d_call: TRBD1
j_call: TRBJ2-2
cdr3_nt: TGTGCCAGCAGGCTGCAGGGGGCGGGCACCGGGGAGCTGTTTTTT
cdr3_aa: CASRLQGAGTGELFF

v_call: TRBV5-1
clone_size: few
d_call: -
j_call: TRBJ1-4
cdr3_nt: TGCGCCAGCAGCCTAGGAGGGGTGGGTGAAAAACTGTTTTTT
cdr3_aa: CASSLGGVGEKLFF

v_call: TRBV5-1
clone_size: few
d_call: TRBD1
j_call: TRBJ1-2
cdr3_nt: TGCGCCAGCAGCGTCACAGGGGCCTCTAACTATGGCTACACCTTC
cdr3_aa: CASSVTGASNYGYTF

v_call: TRBV20-1
clone_size: many
d_call: -
j_call: TRBJ2-7
cdr3_nt: TGCAGTGCTAGAAGATATGAGGGTATCTACGAGCAGTACTTC
cdr3_aa: CSARRYEGIYEQYF